This TCR beta chain was documented in a study of cytomegalovirus exposure and HLA in healthy donors. Study summary: Samples from HLA-typed donors yielded around 85 million unique TCRs in an early data release.

As regards this clone: Its target is unknown.

It was with 60 Vbeta and 13 Jbeta primers that the PCR ran. Clones were read by immunoSEQ multiplex PCR, and TCRdb kept only the in-frame ones, dropping some. The data hold some 120,000 clones, with 73% observed a single time. Study-wide points: An analysis was carried out later, and it reportedly showed fewer N-insertions in an Asian-associated ancestry cluster than the roughly 670-donor mean. In an earlier analysis, in some 600 donors, most V segments appeared productive either ~90% or ~30% of the time.

Material: PBMCs. The sequence was collected from a man between 60 and 75 years old in good health and CMV-seropositive.

CDR3 protein: CASSWDRVIEGYTF. CDR3 DNA: TGTGCCAGCAGTTGGGACAGGGTGATTGAGGGCTACACCTTC. The V gene is TRBV5-4, the J gene TRBJ1-2; TRBD1 aligns across 9 bases. CDR1 is SGHNT and CDR2 is YYREEE in the germline V gene (reference sequence). The CDR3 consists of 14 residues. J lost 8 bases, V lost 5 bases, and 10 bases had no gene match.